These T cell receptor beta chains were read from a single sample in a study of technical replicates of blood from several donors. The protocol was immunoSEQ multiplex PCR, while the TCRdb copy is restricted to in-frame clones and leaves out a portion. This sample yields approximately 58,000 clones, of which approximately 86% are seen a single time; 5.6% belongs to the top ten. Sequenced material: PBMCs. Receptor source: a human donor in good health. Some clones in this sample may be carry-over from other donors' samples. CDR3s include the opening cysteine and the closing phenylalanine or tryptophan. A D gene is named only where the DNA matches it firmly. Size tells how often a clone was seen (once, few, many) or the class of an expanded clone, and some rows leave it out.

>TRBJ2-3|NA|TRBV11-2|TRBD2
CASSFRTSGNVGDTQYF
TGTGCCAGCAGCTTCAGGACTAGCGGGAATGTTGGTGATACGCAGTATTTT
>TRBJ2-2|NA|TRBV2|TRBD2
CASALGLAGGGNTGELFF
TGTGCCAGCGCCCTGGGGCTAGCGGGGGGCGGGAACACCGGGGAGCTGTTTTTT
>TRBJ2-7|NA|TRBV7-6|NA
CASSFDSGYSYEQYF
TGTGCCAGCAGCTTCGATAGCGGCTACTCCTACGAGCAGTACTTC
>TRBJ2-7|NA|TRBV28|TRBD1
CASSLNRGRPSEQYF
TGTGCCAGCAGTTTAAACAGGGGGCGGCCCTCCGAGCAGTACTTC
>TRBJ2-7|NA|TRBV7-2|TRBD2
CASSLLGVAGGFEQYF
TGTGCCAGCAGCCTACTAGGGGTAGCGGGGGGGTTCGAGCAGTACTTC
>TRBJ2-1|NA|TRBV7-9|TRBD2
CASSGSGSMNEQFF
TGTGCCAGCAGCGGCAGCGGGAGTATGAATGAGCAGTTCTTC
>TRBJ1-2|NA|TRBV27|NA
CASSLSRAYGYTF
TGTGCCAGCAGTTTATCGAGGGCCTATGGCTACACCTTC
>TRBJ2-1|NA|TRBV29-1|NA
CSVAISGTPMYEQFF
TGCAGCGTTGCCATTTCGGGGACACCGATGTATGAGCAGTTCTTC
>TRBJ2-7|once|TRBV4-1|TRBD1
CASSPKGQGISVGEQYF
TGCGCCAGCAGCCCCAAGGGACAGGGGATTTCGGTCGGGGAGCAGTACTTC
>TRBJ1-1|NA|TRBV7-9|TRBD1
CASSPTGGTEAFF
TGTGCCAGCAGCCCCACAGGGGGCACTGAAGCTTTCTTT
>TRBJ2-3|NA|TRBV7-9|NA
CASSLIGEATDTQYF
TGTGCCAGCAGCTTAATCGGAGAGGCCACAGATACGCAGTATTTT
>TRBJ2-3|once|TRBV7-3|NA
CASSPGLLTDTQYF
TGTGCCAGCAGCCCGGGACTGCTCACAGATACGCAGTATTTT
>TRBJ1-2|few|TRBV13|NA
CASSSGSGVNYGYTF
TGTGCCAGCAGCTCCGGCTCAGGGGTTAACTATGGCTACACCTTC
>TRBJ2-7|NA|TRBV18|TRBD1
CASSPTGDYEQYF
TGTGCCAGCTCACCAACAGGGGACTACGAGCAGTACTTC
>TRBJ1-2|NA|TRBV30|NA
CAWSVAYGYTF
TGTGCCTGGTCGGTTGCCTATGGCTACACCTTC
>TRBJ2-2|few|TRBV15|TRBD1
CATSGGQETTGELFF
TGTGCCACCAGCGGGGGACAGGAGACCACCGGGGAGCTGTTTTTT
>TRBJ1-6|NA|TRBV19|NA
CASTRTANSPLHF
TGTGCCAGTACTAGGACTGCGAATTCACCCCTCCACTTT
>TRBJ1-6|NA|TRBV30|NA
CAWSLGQSSYNSPLHF
TGTGCCTGGAGCCTGGGGCAGAGCTCCTATAATTCACCCCTCCACTTT
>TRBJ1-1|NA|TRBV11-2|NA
CASSAVGRYTEAFF
TGTGCCAGCAGCGCGGTGGGGAGGTACACTGAAGCTTTCTTT
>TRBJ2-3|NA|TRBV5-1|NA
CASSLAQRVDTQYF
TGCGCCAGCAGCTTGGCCCAAAGAGTAGATACGCAGTATTTT
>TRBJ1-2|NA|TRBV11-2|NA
CASSLVSTVYGYTF
TGTGCCAGCAGCTTAGTGTCCACGGTTTATGGCTACACCTTC
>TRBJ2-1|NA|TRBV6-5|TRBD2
CASSYVTGGGNEQFF
TGTGCCAGCAGTTACGTCACGGGAGGTGGCAATGAGCAGTTCTTC
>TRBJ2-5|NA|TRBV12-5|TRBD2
CASGFSGGLAFQETQYF
TGTGCTAGTGGTTTCTCAGGGGGACTAGCGTTCCAAGAGACCCAGTACTTC
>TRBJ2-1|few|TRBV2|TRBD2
CASSGILAGLGNEQFF
TGTGCCAGCAGTGGGATACTAGCGGGGCTGGGGAATGAGCAGTTCTTC
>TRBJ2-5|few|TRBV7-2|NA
CASSQYSETQYF
TGTGCCAGCAGTCAATACTCGGAGACCCAGTACTTC
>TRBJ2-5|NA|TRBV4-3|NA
CASSQDPAVQETQYF
TGCGCCAGCAGCCAAGATCCAGCGGTTCAAGAGACCCAGTACTTC
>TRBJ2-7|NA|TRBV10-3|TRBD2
CAISDGLASPYEQYF
TGTGCCATCAGTGACGGACTAGCAAGCCCCTACGAGCAGTACTTC
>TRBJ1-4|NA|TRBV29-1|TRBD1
CSVQGDRGQTNEKLFF
TGCAGCGTTCAGGGGGACAGGGGGCAGACTAATGAAAAACTGTTTTTT
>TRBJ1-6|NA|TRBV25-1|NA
CASSETGQGRNSPLHF
TGTGCCAGCAGTGAAACTGGGCAGGGGCGTAATTCACCCCTCCACTTT
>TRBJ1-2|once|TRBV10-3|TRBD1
CAISEQGAHGYTF
TGTGCCATCAGTGAGCAGGGGGCCCATGGCTACACCTTC
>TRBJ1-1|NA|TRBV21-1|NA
CASSMAGGAQTEAFF
TGTGCCAGCAGCATGGCAGGGGGCGCTCAGACTGAAGCTTTCTTT
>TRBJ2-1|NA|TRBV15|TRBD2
CATSRGLADNEQFF
TGTGCCACCAGCAGGGGACTAGCGGACAATGAGCAGTTCTTC
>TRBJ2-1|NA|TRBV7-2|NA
CASSYSLEQFF
TGTGCCAGCAGCTATTCACTGGAGCAGTTCTTC
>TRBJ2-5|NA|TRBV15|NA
CATSRDPTEETQYF
TGTGCCACCAGCAGAGATCCGACAGAAGAGACCCAGTACTTC